The 27 T cell receptor beta chains listed next were all sequenced from one sample in a study of blood T cell repertoires in COVID-19. Only in-frame clones appear in the TCRdb table, and some are missing; sequencing was by immunoSEQ multiplex PCR. Seen here are around 170,000 clones, around 80% observed once, and the top ten hold around 14%. Material: peripheral blood. These receptors were obtained from a man aged 25-45 years with active or convalescent COVID-19.

This chain uses TRBV3-1 (or the pseudogene TRBV3-2) with TRBJ1-6; 10 bases map to TRBD1. The CDR3 loop spans 18 amino acids. The germline V gene encodes CDR1 LGHDT and CDR2 YNNKEL (reference sequence). J was trimmed by 0 bases and V by 3 bases; bases with no gene match: 5. The CDR3 sequence is CASSHVWTGGSYNSPLHF. The CDR3 bases are TGTGCCAGCAGCCACGTATGGACAGGGGGCTCCTATAATTCACCCCTCCACTTT.

The chain carries TRBV5-1 and TRBJ1-2, with 7 nucleotides matching TRBD1. The V and J ends lost 2 bases and 3 bases, in that order; junction bases with no gene match: 7. This CDR3 region has 15 residues. Germline V gives CDR1 SGHRS, CDR2 YFSETQ. CDR3: CASSFKTGSDYGYTF. The CDR3 nucleotides are TGCGCCAGCAGCTTTAAGACAGGGTCCGACTATGGCTACACCTTC.

The V gene is TRBV6-2 or TRBV6-3, the J gene TRBJ1-5, with TRBD1 identical over 10 bases. Germline-derived CDR1 and CDR2 are MNHEY and SVGEGT. Trimming took 3 bases from V and 7 from J; bases not matched to a gene: 9. This CDR3 has 16 amino acids. The CDR3 DNA reads TGTGCCAGCAGTTATGACGGGACAGGGGCTTTGCAGCCCCAGCATTTT. Encoded protein: CASSYDGTGALQPQHF.

V and J are TRBV24-1 and TRBJ2-2; 8 nucleotides line up with TRBD1. The CDR3 loop spans 16 amino acids. Germline V gives CDR1 KGHDR, CDR2 SFDVKD. Trimming cost V 7 bases and J 3 bases; bases outside gene matches: 9. The DNA for the CDR3 is TGTGCCACCAGCGGTGGACAGGGCGAGGACACCGGGGAGCTGTTTTTT. Amino acids: CATSGGQGEDTGELFF.

V gene TRBV19 combines with J gene TRBJ2-7, with 9 bases lining up with TRBD1. Germline CDR1 LNHDA, CDR2 SQIVND (reference sequence). Unmatched junction bases numbered 5, after V lost 4 bases and J lost 4 bases. CDR3 length: 14 residues. CDR3 nucleotides: TGTGCCAGTAGTAGGGGGACAGGGAGTTACGAGCAGTACTTC. Amino acids: CASSRGTGSYEQYF. Full variable domain (remainder filled in from reference TRBV19 and TRBJ2-7): DGGITQSPKYLFRKEGQNVTLSCEQNLNHDAMYWYRQDPGQGLRLIYYSQIVNDFQKGDIAEGYSVSREKKESFPLTVTSAQKNPTAFYLCASSRGTGSYEQYFGPGTRLTVT.

The chain carries TRBV11-2 and TRBJ2-7, with 8 bases lining up with TRBD1. There are 13 residues in the CDR3. The germline V gene has CDR1 SGHAT and CDR2 FQNNGV. The junction had 2 bases not matched to a gene; V was cut back by 1 base and J by 6 bases. As DNA, the CDR3 is TGTGCCAGCAGCTTAGGGACAGGGCTCGAGCAGTACGTC. This translates into CASSLGTGLEQYV.

The CDR3 spells CASSKASPCSGNTIYF. The CDR3 coding sequence is TGTGCCAGCAGCAAAGCTAGCCCGTGCTCTGGAAACACCATATATTTT. The J gene is TRBJ1-3, the V gene TRBV21-1. TRBV21-1 is a documented pseudogene. The CDR3 runs to 16 residues.

This rearrangement joins TRBV3-1 (or the pseudogene TRBV3-2) to TRBJ1-6; weak D call: TRBD1 (5 bases). Germline V lookup: CDR1 LGHDT, CDR2 YNNKEL (reference sequence). V dropped 1 base and J dropped 9 bases, with 13 bases sitting between them. The CDR3 loop spans 15 amino acids. CDR3 region: CASSQGIQGGSPLHF. In DNA form, the CDR3 reads TGTGCCAGCAGCCAAGGGATCCAGGGCGGTTCACCCCTCCACTTT.

The V gene is TRBV5-4, the J gene TRBJ1-1, with 7 nucleotides matching TRBD1. The J segment lost 1 base and the V segment lost 7 bases, leaving 7 bases of the junction unmatched. The CDR3 contains 14 residues. In germline, CDR1 is SGHNT, CDR2 YYREEE (reference sequence). The CDR3 reads CASGIQGGNTEAFF. DNA of the CDR3: TGTGCCAGCGGGATCCAGGGGGGGAACACTGAAGCTTTCTTT.

This clone has a handful of counts. This chain links TRBV7-8 with TRBJ1-2, with TRBD1 matching 7 bases. Trimming cost V 5 bases and J 4 bases; bases outside gene matches: 4. The length of the CDR3 is 13 residues. The germline V gene has CDR1 SGHVS and CDR2 FQNEAQ. The CDR3: CASSPAGGYGYTF. The DNA of the CDR3 is TGTGCCAGCAGCCCCGCAGGGGGCTATGGCTACACCTTC.

This clone was counted only a few times. The chain is built from TRBV19 and TRBJ1-5; D gene ambiguous. CDR1 LNHDA and CDR2 SQIVND come from the germline V gene (reference sequence). With 1 base removed from V and 6 bases from J, the gap between germline ends came to 13 bases. The CDR3 contains 15 residues. The CDR3 nucleotides read TGTGCCAGTAGTATAGGGTTAGGAGTGGCTCAGCCCCAGCATTTT. Its translation is CASSIGLGVAQPQHF.

The chain employs TRBV21-1 and TRBJ2-1; TRBD2 was called by the table and not checked on the DNA. TRBV21-1 counts as a pseudogene. The CDR3 is 21 amino acids. The CDR3 DNA reads as TGTGCCAGCAGCCCCCCGGTCCTAGCGGGAGCCGAGTCCTACTCCTACAATGAGCAGTTCTTC. Its protein is CASSPPVLAGAESYSYNEQFF.

This chain uses TRBV15 with TRBJ1-4, with D uncertain. This CDR3 has 14 residues. The V gene lost 3 bases and the J gene lost 5 bases, with 10 bases spanning the gap. Germline V lookup: CDR1 LNHNV, CDR2 YYDKDF (reference sequence). The CDR3 DNA reads as TGTGCCACCAGCAGGTCGACGGGGAATGAAAAACTGTTTTTT. This gives the protein CATSRSTGNEKLFF. Based on the CDR3 plus reference TRBV15 and TRBJ1-4, the full variable domain is DAMVIQNPRYQVTQFGKPVTLSCSQTLNHNVMYWYQQKSSQAPKLLFHYYDKDFNNEADTPDNFQSRRPNTSFCFLDIRSPGLGDTAMYLCATSRSTGNEKLFFGSGTQLSVL.

The V gene is TRBV3-1 (or the pseudogene TRBV3-2), the J gene TRBJ1-4; no reliable D call. V lost 4 bases and J lost 8, with 14 bases in between. Germline CDR1 and CDR2: LGHDT and YNNKEL (reference sequence). The CDR3 has 14 residues. CDR3: CASSLAAGVEKLFF. The CDR3 nucleotides are TGTGCCAGCAGCCTGGCTGCAGGTGTAGAAAAACTGTTTTTT.

The chain is built from TRBV10-3 and TRBJ1-1, with 7 bases that match TRBD1. The CDR3 covers 14 residues. J lost 4 bases, V lost 10 bases, and 12 bases had no gene match. From germline, CDR1 is ENHRY and CDR2 SYGVKD. The CDR3 protein is CATRDRAAGTEAFF. The CDR3 region has the DNA TGTGCCACCAGAGACAGGGCGGCGGGCACTGAAGCTTTCTTT.

The V and J genes are TRBV28 and TRBJ1-2, with D unclear. Per germline, CDR1 MDHEN and CDR2 SYDVKM. The CDR3 contains 15 residues. The V end was cut by 6 bases, the J end by 3 bases, with 17 bases between. Here the CDR3 reads CASSLTRVNYYGYTF. The CDR3 region has the DNA TGTGCCAGCAGCCTTACACGGGTAAATTACTATGGCTACACCTTC.

The CDR3 reads CASSPLGGTYEQYV. The CDR3 coding sequence is TGTGCCAGCAGCCCCTTGGGGGGAACCTACGAGCAGTACGTC. The J gene is TRBJ2-7, the V gene TRBV28, with a weak D call TRBD2 (6 bases). Germline V gene data show CDR1 as MDHEN and CDR2 as SYDVKM. V was clipped by 6 bases and J by 2 bases, with 14 bases between them. The CDR3 runs 14 residues.

The sample holds a few counts of this clone. This chain links TRBV3-1 (or the pseudogene TRBV3-2) with TRBJ1-4; 9 nucleotides agree with TRBD1. Germline CDR1 reads LGHDT; CDR2 reads YNNKEL (reference sequence). The CDR3 loop spans 17 amino acids. V was pared by 4 bases and J by 2 bases, with 8 bases of the junction left unmatched. The DNA for the CDR3 is TGTGCCAGCAGCCTCCCGGACAGGGGCCGGACTAATGAAAAACTGTTTTTT. It specifies CASSLPDRGRTNEKLFF.

V usage is TRBV4-1 and J usage is TRBJ1-2, with a weak D call TRBD1 (5 bases). Germline V gene sequence: CDR1 MGHRA, CDR2 YSYEKL. Trimming cost V 4 bases and J 7 bases, with 25 bases left between them. The CDR3 length is 17 residues. CDR3 DNA sequence: TGCGCCAGCAGCCCCCGACAGCCAGAGGCTAGATCTTTTGGCTACACCTTC. It translates to CASSPRQPEARSFGYTF.

This chain joins TRBV10-1 and TRBJ2-1; 8 bases map to TRBD2. V was pared by 8 bases and J by 3 bases, with 6 bases of the junction left unmatched. CDR3 length: 14 amino acids. CDR1 and CDR2 (germline): WNHNN, SYGVQD (reference sequence). In DNA, the CDR3 is TGCGCCAGCGCTCCGGGACTAGACTACAATGAGCAGTTCTTC. This encodes CASAPGLDYNEQFF.

This clone has a handful of counts. The genes are TRBV6-5 and TRBJ2-3; D gene uncertain. Germline CDR1 is MNHEY and CDR2 is SVGAGI. V lost 10 bases, J lost 3 bases, and 11 bases lay in between. The CDR3 contains 12 residues. This chain's CDR3 is CATTSETDTQYF. The CDR3 DNA reads TGTGCCACCACGAGTGAGACAGATACGCAGTATTTT.

The DNA of the CDR3 is TGTGCCAGCAGATCGGACAGAAGGAACACCGGGGAGCTGTTTTTT. Amino acid sequence: CASRSDRRNTGELFF. The V call is TRBV27, the J call TRBJ2-2; possibly TRBD1 for D (6 bases). V was shortened by 6 bases and J by 1 base, with 12 bases between the two germline ends. This CDR3 is built from 15 residues. Germline CDR1 and CDR2: MNHEY and SMNVEV (reference sequence).

This clone was detected a few times. The genes are TRBV28 and TRBJ2-1; D unclear. Per germline, CDR1 MDHEN and CDR2 SYDVKM. With 2 bases removed from V and 3 bases from J, the gap between germline ends came to 8 bases. The CDR3 has 14 residues. The DNA for the CDR3 is TGTGCCAGCAGTTTAAGAGGAAACTACAATGAGCAGTTCTTC. It encodes CASSLRGNYNEQFF.

The CDR3 sequence is CASSIRASGGQHNEQFF. The CDR3 nucleotides read TGTGCCAGTAGTATACGGGCTAGCGGGGGCCAACACAATGAGCAGTTCTTC. V is TRBV19 and J is TRBJ2-1; TRBD2 agrees at 10 bases. This CDR3 contains 17 residues. V shed 2 bases, J shed 5 bases, and the junction held 9 bases outside the gene matches. Germline CDR1 reads LNHDA; CDR2 reads SQIVND (reference sequence).

This clone was counted a single time. This chain connects TRBV28 to TRBJ2-5; 11 bases align to TRBD2. V trimming: 5 bases; J trimming: 3 bases; junction bases outside the gene matches: 8. The CDR3 has 16 amino acids. Germline V gene sequence: CDR1 MDHEN, CDR2 SYDVKM. The chain's CDR3 is CASSLQGLAEEETQYF. The DNA for the CDR3 is TGTGCCAGCAGTCTTCAGGGACTAGCGGAGGAAGAGACCCAGTACTTC.

V usage is TRBV11-2 and J usage is TRBJ2-2; maybe TRBD1 (8 bases). The germline CDR1 and CDR2 sequences are SGHAT and FQNNGV. V was clipped by 4 bases and J by 5 bases, with 14 bases between them. The CDR3 consists of 15 residues. The DNA for the CDR3 is TGTGCCAGCAGCTCACACAGGGGGGGAACCGGGGAGCTGTTTTTT. It yields the protein CASSSHRGGTGELFF.

V is TRBV30 and J is TRBJ2-3, with 8 positions matching TRBD2. CDR1 is GTSNPN, CDR2 SVGIG, per germline (reference sequence). The CDR3 spans 17 residues. After removal of 3 bases from V and 2 bases from J, the junction contained 13 bases not matched to a gene. CDR3 sequence reads: CAWRSPGAGVPTDTQYF. The CDR3 DNA sequence: TGTGCCTGGAGATCGCCAGGAGCGGGGGTTCCCACAGATACGCAGTATTTT.